Each of the 30 T cell receptor beta chains below was sequenced from the same sample in a study of blood T cell repertoires in COVID-19. Here immunoSEQ multiplex PCR was the method, and the copy in TCRdb shows in-frame clones only, minus some. The sample contains approximately 30,000 clones, around 92% of which appear only once. The specimen sequenced was peripheral blood. The source is a woman in her thirties or forties with active or convalescent COVID-19.

This sequence joins TRBV27 and TRBJ2-3, with 10 bases identical to TRBD2. The V gene's germline CDR1 is MNHEY and CDR2 SMNVEV (reference sequence). V lost 7 bases and J lost 2; bases outside the gene matches: 18. The CDR3 runs to 19 residues. This chain's CDR3 is CASNPNIVTSGVFTDTQYF. The CDR3 DNA reads as TGTGCCAGCAACCCTAACATCGTCACTAGCGGGGTGTTCACAGATACGCAGTATTTT.

This clone has just a few counts. V is TRBV4-3 and J is TRBJ1-6; D perhaps matches TRBD1 (5 bases). The CDR3 consists of 16 residues. V lost 0 bases, J lost 5 bases, and 11 bases lay in between. The germline V gene has CDR1 LGHNA and CDR2 YSLEER. CDR3 nucleotides: TGCGCCAGCAGCCAAGATTTAGGGGTACATAATTCACCCCTCCACTTT. Protein sequence: CASSQDLGVHNSPLHF.

The genes are TRBV27 and TRBJ1-2, with D perhaps matching TRBD1 (6 bases). The germline gives CDR1 MNHEY, CDR2 SMNVEV (reference sequence). The V gene lost 7 bases and the J gene lost 0 bases, with 15 bases spanning the gap. This CDR3 is 15 amino acids long. CDR3 coding DNA: TGTGCCAGCAAAAGAGCAGGGGAACCTAACTATGGCTACACCTTC. Translating gives CASKRAGEPNYGYTF.

The chain couples TRBV5-3 to TRBJ1-1; D is unclear. TRBV5-3 is annotated as an ORF whose role is uncertain. This CDR3 spans 10 amino acids. V lost 9 bases and J lost 7, with 10 bases in between. Here the CDR3 reads CANTPGEAFF. The DNA of the CDR3 is TGTGCCAACACGCCGGGTGAAGCTTTCTTT.

This chain links TRBV18 with TRBJ2-2; TRBD2 aligns across 13 bases. J gave up 7 bases and V 2 bases, and 4 bases lay outside the gene matches. Germline V gene data show CDR1 as KGHSH and CDR2 as LQKENI. This CDR3 is built from 16 residues. CDR3: CASSPGLAGVDGELFF. CDR3 nucleotide sequence: TGTGCCAGCTCACCAGGACTAGCGGGAGTTGACGGGGAGCTGTTTTTT.

The chain links TRBV7-9 to TRBJ1-1, with D possibly being TRBD1 (5 bases). From germline, CDR1 is SEHNR and CDR2 FQNEAQ (reference sequence). The CDR3 loop spans 15 amino acids. V was clipped by 0 bases and J by 5 bases, with 13 bases between them. This CDR3 reads CASSLAAGMRTEAFF. The CDR3 DNA follows: TGTGCCAGCAGCTTAGCAGCAGGGATGAGGACTGAAGCTTTCTTT.

The chain employs TRBV4-1 and TRBJ2-7; weak D call: TRBD1 (6 bases). V was shortened by 0 bases and J by 1 base, with 10 bases between the two germline ends. Germline loops: CDR1 MGHRA, CDR2 YSYEKL. This CDR3 region has 15 residues. CDR3 loop: CASSQEGAGSYEQYF. The CDR3 nucleotides are TGCGCCAGCAGCCAAGAGGGGGCAGGATCCTACGAGCAGTACTTC.

The V and J genes are TRBV21-1 and TRBJ2-2; TRBD1, the D gene given by the table, was not confirmed from the DNA. TRBV21-1 is a pseudogene. The CDR3 contains 15 residues. CDR3 residues: CASSAGTPNTGELFF. CDR3 nucleotide sequence: TGTGCCAGCAGCGCCGGGACACCTAACACCGGGGAGCTGTTTTTT.

This clone was seen only a few times. This sequence joins TRBV24-1 and TRBJ2-2, with a tentative D call TRBD1 (6 bases). This CDR3 is 13 amino acids long. The V gene's germline CDR1 is KGHDR and CDR2 SFDVKD. Trimming shortened V by 7 bases and J by 6 bases, and 11 bases separated the two germline ends. The CDR3: CATRQGPSGELFF. The CDR3 DNA follows: TGTGCCACCAGGCAGGGGCCCTCCGGGGAGCTGTTTTTT.

The chain employs TRBV6-6 and TRBJ2-7, with D possibly matching TRBD2 (5 bases). The ends were cut back, 2 bases at V and 3 bases at J, with 8 bases in the middle. The germline gives CDR1 MNHNY, CDR2 SVGAGI (reference sequence). This CDR3 region has 13 residues. CDR3 region: CASSYHRDYEQYF. Written as DNA, the CDR3 is TGTGCCAGCAGTTACCACCGGGACTACGAGCAGTACTTC.

The V gene is TRBV19, the J gene TRBJ1-3, with D uncertain. Deletions cut 0 bases from V and 3 bases from J, with 12 bases between. CDR3 length: 16 residues. Per the germline V gene, CDR1 is LNHDA and CDR2 is SQIVND (reference sequence). The CDR3 reads CASSIDLAAGGNTIYF. CDR3 bases: TGTGCCAGTAGTATAGATCTCGCCGCGGGTGGAAACACCATATATTTT.

This clone was seen only once. This chain connects TRBV19 to TRBJ1-1, with D unresolved. V was clipped by 0 bases and J by 1 base, with 9 bases between them. Germline V gene data show CDR1 as LNHDA and CDR2 as SQIVND (reference sequence). The CDR3 extends over 15 amino acids. The CDR3 region is CASSIDLVANTEAFF. The CDR3 coding sequence is TGTGCCAGTAGTATAGATCTGGTAGCGAACACTGAAGCTTTCTTT.

This sequence joins TRBV5-1 and TRBJ1-2; tentative D call: TRBD1 (5 bases). In germline, CDR1 is SGHRS, CDR2 YFSETQ. Trimming shortened V by 0 bases and J by 4 bases, and 7 bases separated the two germline ends. This CDR3 region has 13 residues. The CDR3 loop reads CASSLGQLYGYTF. DNA for the CDR3: TGCGCCAGCAGCTTGGGACAGCTCTATGGCTACACCTTC.

This clone showed up just once. The rearrangement uses TRBV7-9 and TRBJ2-5; 10 positions agree with TRBD2. Trimming took 4 bases from V and 4 from J; bases not matched to a gene: 12. Germline V lookup: CDR1 SEHNR, CDR2 FQNEAQ (reference sequence). This CDR3 spans 17 amino acids. This CDR3 reads CASSSGLAARRRETQYF. DNA of the CDR3: TGTGCCAGCAGCTCAGGACTAGCGGCCCGTCGGCGAGAGACCCAGTACTTC. The whole variable domain, filled in from reference TRBV7-9 and TRBJ2-5, reads DTGVSQNPRHKITKRGQNVTFRCDPISEHNRLYWYRQTLGQGPEFLTYFQNEAQLEKSRLLSDRFSAERPKGSFSTLEIQRTEQGDSAMYLCASSSGLAARRRETQYFGPGTRLLVL.

The genes are TRBV19 and TRBJ1-5, with TRBD1 as a possible D gene (6 bases). Germline-derived CDR1 and CDR2 are LNHDA and SQIVND (reference sequence). V was clipped by 1 base and J by 1 base, with 11 bases between them. The CDR3 length is 16 residues. The CDR3 nucleotides read TGTGCCAGTAGTATAGTGGCGGGGGCCAGCAATCAGCCCCAGCATTTT. This translates into CASSIVAGASNQPQHF.

J is TRBJ1-2 and V is TRBV28, with D possibly TRBD1 on 6 matching bases. Trimming took off 4 bases at V and 8 bases at J, with 20 bases between the two ends. The CDR3 is 15 amino acids. Per germline, CDR1 MDHEN and CDR2 SYDVKM. In DNA form, the CDR3 reads TGTGCCAGCAGTTCCCCTGACAGGACCCCTCGAGGCTACACCTTC. The encoded protein is CASSSPDRTPRGYTF.

This clone was seen just once. This chain connects TRBV2 to TRBJ1-4; 7 bases are a match to TRBD1. The germline CDR1 and CDR2 sequences are SNHLY and FYNNEI. V shed 3 bases, J shed 7 bases, and the junction held 8 bases outside the gene matches. The CDR3 totals 15 residues. CDR3 amino acids: CASSEYGTEVEKLFF. The CDR3 nucleotides read TGTGCCAGCAGTGAGTACGGGACAGAGGTTGAAAAACTGTTTTTT.

The CDR3 is CASGPPGGAGYTF. In nucleotides, the CDR3 is TGTGCTAGTGGCCCCCCAGGGGGCGCAGGCTACACCTTC. This sequence joins TRBV12-5 and TRBJ1-2, with 8 bases that match TRBD1. Germline CDR1 is LGHNT and CDR2 is FRNRAP. Trimming cost V 6 bases and J 8 bases; bases outside gene matches: 8. The CDR3 length is 13 residues.

This sequence joins TRBV15 and TRBJ2-7, with 7 bases fitting TRBD1. CDR3 length: 13 residues. Germline V gives CDR1 LNHNV, CDR2 YYDKDF (reference sequence). The ends lost 11 bases at V and 0 bases at J; junction bases unmatched: 7. As DNA, the CDR3 is TGTGCCGCCGGGGACAGACTCTCCTACGAGCAGTACTTC. This translates into CAAGDRLSYEQYF.

This clone has only one observation. This sequence joins TRBV6-1 and TRBJ1-3; 7 bases fit TRBD1. The length of the CDR3 is 16 residues. Germline CDR1 MNHNS, CDR2 SASEGT. V was clipped by 4 bases and J by 2 bases; unmatched bases: 8. Here the CDR3 DNA reads TGTGCCAGCAGTGCAACCCCGGGACAGCCTGGAAACACCATATATTTT. Its protein product is CASSATPGQPGNTIYF.

The CDR3 bases are TGTGCCAGCAGCTTACGGGACAGGGTGTTAGAGACCCAGTACTTC. Translated, it gives CASSLRDRVLETQYF. This chain connects TRBV5-4 to TRBJ2-5; 9 nucleotides match TRBD1. The CDR3 is made up of 15 amino acids. The trim removed 2 bases at V and 4 bases at J, leaving 6 bases unmatched. Germline loops: CDR1 SGHNT, CDR2 YYREEE (reference sequence).

The chain has TRBV11-3 and TRBJ2-7, with D unresolved. Germline V gene data show CDR1 as SGHNT and CDR2 as YENEEA. The CDR3 is made up of 17 amino acids. V was pared by 5 bases and J by 0 bases, with 20 bases between. CDR3 sequence reads: CASSPSDTNPDSYEQYF. The CDR3 region has the DNA TGTGCCAGCAGCCCCTCCGACACAAACCCAGACTCCTACGAGCAGTACTTC.

This chain uses TRBV10-3 with TRBJ2-1, with 7 bases aligning to TRBD2. This CDR3 region has 15 residues. CDR1 is ENHRY, CDR2 SYGVKD, per germline. V shed 6 bases and J 5 bases; nucleotides not matched to a gene: 10. This CDR3 reads CAIRDLAALDNEQFF. For the CDR3, the DNA is TGTGCCATCAGGGACCTAGCGGCACTCGACAATGAGCAGTTCTTC.

V is TRBV6-5 and J is TRBJ2-7; D possibly corresponds to TRBD1 (5 bases). Germline assignment: CDR1 MNHEY and CDR2 SVGAGI. Trimming stripped 5 bases from V and 3 bases from J, with 8 bases between. This CDR3 spans 12 amino acids. The DNA for the CDR3 is TGTGCCAGCAGTAGGGGATTCTACGAGCAGTACTTC. This translates into CASSRGFYEQYF.

V usage is TRBV7-2 and J usage is TRBJ1-1; a possible D gene is TRBD1 (5 bases). This CDR3 has 16 amino acids. The germline CDR1 and CDR2 sequences are SGHTA and FQGNSA. Between the trimmed V and J ends, which lost 1 base and 0 bases, there was a span of 12 bases. CDR3 in DNA: TGTGCCAGCAGCTTAGGACAGCTAATCCTGAACACTGAAGCTTTCTTT. The encoded protein is CASSLGQLILNTEAFF.

V usage is TRBV18 and J usage is TRBJ1-1, with D possibly matching TRBD1 (6 bases). This CDR3 contains 14 residues. Trimming stripped 5 bases from V and 4 bases from J, with 14 bases between. Germline loops: CDR1 KGHSH, CDR2 LQKENI. DNA of the CDR3: TGTGCCAGCTCAAATACTCAGGGGACCACTGAAGCTTTCTTT. Its translation: CASSNTQGTTEAFF.

This clone occurred once. One end of the junction fails to match germline, which may point to a read error. The chain uses TRBV7-7 and TRBJ2-2; TRBD1 matches at 10 bases. There are 16 residues in the CDR3. Per germline, CDR1 SSHAT and CDR2 FNYEAQ (reference sequence). This CDR3 is CASSLYGTGETGELFF. Written as DNA, the CDR3 is TGTGCTAGCAGCTTATATGGGACAGGGGAGACCGGGGAGCTGTTTTTT. Full variable domain (outside the CDR3, taken from reference TRBV7-7 and TRBJ2-2): GAGVSQSPRYKVTKRGQDVTLRCDPISSHATLYWYQQALGQGPEFLTYFNYEAQPDKSGLPSDRFSAERPEGSISTLTIQRTEQRDSAMYRCASSLYGTGETGELFFGEGSRLTVL.

The V and J genes are TRBV6-5 and TRBJ1-6; D not resolved. V was trimmed by 2 bases and J by 4 bases, leaving 9 bases between them. The CDR3 runs 15 residues. Per germline, CDR1 MNHEY and CDR2 SVGAGI. The CDR3: CASSYRRTYNSPLHF. CDR3 DNA sequence: TGTGCCAGCAGTTACAGGCGGACTTATAATTCACCCCTCCACTTT.

The chain combines TRBV19 with TRBJ1-1; D gene unclear. The CDR3 length is 13 residues. Germline V gene sequence: CDR1 LNHDA, CDR2 SQIVND (reference sequence). V lost 3 bases and J lost 4, with 9 bases in between. The CDR3 sequence: CASSMNRGTEAFF. The CDR3 nucleotides are TGTGCCAGTAGTATGAACCGGGGCACTGAAGCTTTCTTT.

The chain combines TRBV30 with TRBJ1-5, with D tentatively TRBD1 (6 bases). The germline V and J ends were trimmed by 0 bases and 5 bases, with 17 bases remaining between them. This CDR3 contains 16 residues. Germline loops: CDR1 GTSNPN, CDR2 SVGIG (reference sequence). CDR3 nucleotide sequence: TGTGCCTGGAGTGTACCGGGGGGCCCACGGGATCAGCCCCAGCATTTT. Translating it yields CAWSVPGGPRDQPQHF.